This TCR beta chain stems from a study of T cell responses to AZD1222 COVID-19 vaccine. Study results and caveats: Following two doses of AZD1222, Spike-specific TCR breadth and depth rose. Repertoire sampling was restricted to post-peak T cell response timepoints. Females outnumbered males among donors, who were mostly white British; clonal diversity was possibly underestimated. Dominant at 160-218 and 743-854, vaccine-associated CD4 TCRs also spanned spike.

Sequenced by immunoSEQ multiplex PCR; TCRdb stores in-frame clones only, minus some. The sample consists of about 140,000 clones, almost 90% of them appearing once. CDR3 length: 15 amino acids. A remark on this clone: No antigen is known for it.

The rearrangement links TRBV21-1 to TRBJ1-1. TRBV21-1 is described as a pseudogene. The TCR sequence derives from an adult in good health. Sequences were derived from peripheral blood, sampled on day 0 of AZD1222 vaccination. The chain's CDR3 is CASNRRGPVNTEAFF. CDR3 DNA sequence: TGTGCCAGCAACAGAAGGGGACCCGTGAACACTGAAGCTTTCTTT.